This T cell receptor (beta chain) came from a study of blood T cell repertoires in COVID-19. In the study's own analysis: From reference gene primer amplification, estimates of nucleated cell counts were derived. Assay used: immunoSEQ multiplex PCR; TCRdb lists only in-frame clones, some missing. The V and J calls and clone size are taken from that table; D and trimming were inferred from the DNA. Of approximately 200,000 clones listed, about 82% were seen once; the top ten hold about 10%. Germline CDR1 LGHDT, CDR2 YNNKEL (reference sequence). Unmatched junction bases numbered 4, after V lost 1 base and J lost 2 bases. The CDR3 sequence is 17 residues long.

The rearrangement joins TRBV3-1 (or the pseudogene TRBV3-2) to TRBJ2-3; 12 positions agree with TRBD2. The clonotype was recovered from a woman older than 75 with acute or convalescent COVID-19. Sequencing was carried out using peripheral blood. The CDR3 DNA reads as TGTGCCAGCAGCCAAGCCGGACTAGCGGGATACACAGATACGCAGTATTTT. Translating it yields CASSQAGLAGYTDTQYF.